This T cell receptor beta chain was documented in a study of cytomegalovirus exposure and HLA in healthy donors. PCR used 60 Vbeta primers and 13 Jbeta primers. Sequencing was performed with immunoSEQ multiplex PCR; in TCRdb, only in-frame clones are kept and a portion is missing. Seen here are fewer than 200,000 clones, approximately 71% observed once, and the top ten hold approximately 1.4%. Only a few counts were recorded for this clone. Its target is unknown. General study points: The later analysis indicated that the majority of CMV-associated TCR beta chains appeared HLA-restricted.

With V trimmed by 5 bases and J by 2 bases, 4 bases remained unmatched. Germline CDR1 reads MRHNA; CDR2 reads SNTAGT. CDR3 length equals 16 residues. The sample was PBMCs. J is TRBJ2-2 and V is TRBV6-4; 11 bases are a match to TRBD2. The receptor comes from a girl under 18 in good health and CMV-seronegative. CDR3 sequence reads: CASSNLAGGNTGELFF. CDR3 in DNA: TGTGCCAGCAGTAACCTAGCGGGGGGCAACACCGGGGAGCTGTTTTTT.